A few counts support the clone carrying this T cell receptor (beta chain). The sample comes from a study of radiotherapy plus CTLA-4 blockade in lung cancer. Clones were sequenced by immunoSEQ multiplex PCR, and TCRdb holds only the in-frame ones, with some missing. The table includes approximately 73,000 clones, around 87% detected once. Germline values: CDR1 MNHEY, CDR2 SVGAGI. Trimming left V 0 bases short and J 4 bases short, with 10 bases between. There are 15 residues in the CDR3. This sequence originates from a human donor with non-small cell lung cancer that progressed on radiotherapy plus ipilimumab. This sequence joins TRBV6-5 and TRBJ1-3, with a tentative D call TRBD1 (6 bases). The input for sequencing was peripheral blood, taken from a patient treated with radiotherapy plus ipilimumab. The CDR3 sequence is CASSYSGGGGNTIYF. CDR3 DNA sequence: TGTGCCAGCAGTTACTCAGGGGGAGGGGGAAACACCATATATTTT.